Reported below is one T cell receptor (beta chain). Which antigen it targets is not known. The sample holds no much larger clone one base away, and base qualities are not on file. The entry originates in a study of T cells after yellow fever vaccination (dated by TCRdb to about 2019). Describing the broader study: Libraries from fractions with low cell numbers were prepared with the SMART-Seq v4 Ultra Low Input RNA kit. To follow T-cell clones before and after both primary and booster YFV17D yellow fever vaccination, bulk TCR alpha and beta repertoires underwent longitudinal sequencing. Two healthy male donors made up the cohort, one aged 18 to 30 years and the other aged 30 to 40 years. Blood was collected at multiple timepoints before and after primary and secondary immunization, and bulk PBMC replicates and cell subsets were isolated.

Here is what the overall study found, with its caveats: The study included only a couple of donors, which limits how far the findings can be generalized. Because abundant contaminating clonotypes from the bulk population could be contained in FACS-sorted repertoires, computational filtering was required. Compared with the primary T-cell response, the secondary T-cell response was faster but weaker, reaching its peak on day 5 rather than on day 15. A small share of clonotypes was detected in both CD4 and CD8 compartments, with the overlap likely arising from convergent recombination. Most clones expanded after primary vaccination (approximately 96% of CD4 and approximately 90% of CD8) were re-detected after the booster, suggesting that broad memory maintenance occurred.

Read against the paper, the sample's treatment or condition label means: live attenuated yellow fever vaccine strain. A standard Ficoll-Paque protocol was used to isolate PBMCs from peripheral blood. Dynabeads CD4 and CD8 positive selection kits were used to isolate the CD4 and CD8 T-cell fractions. TriZol was used to extract RNA from bulk PBMCs, from CD4 and CD8 fractions, and from dextramer-positive and dextramer-negative fractions. Synthesis of TCR cDNA relied on 5'RACE template switching, a step that introduced a universal primer site along with unique molecular identifiers. Priming for cDNA synthesis came from both the TCR alpha and TCR beta constant segments. Two PCR steps were used to amplify libraries, with sample barcodes and sequencing adapters being added in the second step. Sequencing of libraries was done on Illumina HiSeq 2500 (2x100 bp) or NovaSeq (2x150 bp). Concerning the study's data processing: MIGEC was used to demultiplex reads and collapse the reads into UMI consensus sequences, and MiXCR was used for V(D)J alignment. Using edgeR on replicate PBMC samples, clonotypes were called vaccine-responding if FDR was below 0.01 and the log2 fold change was above 5 up to day 15. CD4 or CD8 identity was assigned to each bulk clonotype according to whether the clonotype was present at higher abundance in the sequenced CD4 repertoire or the sequenced CD8 repertoire. Using fastp at Q25 and MiXCR, TCRdb reprocessed the public reads and kept productive beta chains. All rows with the same CDR3 protein become a single entry with the most common DNA and genes. None of the V and J calls come from the authors' own analysis; TCRdb made them. The sample table holds 250,000 to 300,000 distinct CDR3 sequences, of which 13% were seen once. The ten largest clones add up to around 0.55% of the sample.

From the germline V gene (reference sequence), CDR1 is DFQATT and CDR2 is SNEGSKA. Germline trimming: 5 bases from V, 4 bases from J; junction bases outside gene matches: 4. The CDR3 measures 13 amino acids from cysteine to phenylalanine. Solely the CDR3 DNA is kept, with 39 bases framed from the first base. The source was CD4+ T cells sorted from PBMCs, collected 45 days after the yellow fever booster vaccination. This TCR derives from a man younger than 40 who received the YFV17D yellow fever vaccine. The chain was built from TRBV20-1 and TRBJ2-1; 8 middle bases align to TRBD2. The CDR3 sequence is CSAERGSYNEQFF. The DNA sequence follows: TGCAGTGCTGAGCGGGGGTCTTACAATGAGCAGTTCTTC.